The clone carrying this T cell receptor (beta chain) was counted a few times. Its specificity is not known. The data derive from a study of T-cell memory formation after mild COVID-19. Whole-study results and caveats: Whether second-wave clones peaking at day 37 were SARS-CoV-2 specific went unconfirmed. Cross-reactive memory seemingly joined, as some responding clones were found in pre-infection memory. The study found balanced CD4/CD8 in clones contracting day 15 to 85 and a CD4+ lean in later expanders.

The 5'RACE method, run with constant-segment primers, produced TCR alpha and TCR beta cDNA libraries (carrying sample barcodes and UMIs). TCRdb recomputed calls from the 5' RACE reads with MiXCR, one row per CDR3 protein. The data contain a few hundred thousand distinct CDR3 sequences, around 25% of them singletons. The CDR3 has 18 residues. The germline V gene has CDR1 SGHDN and CDR2 FVKESK. V shed 1 base, J shed 4 bases, and the junction held 10 bases outside the gene matches. The V and J genes are TRBV14 and TRBJ2-1; 10 nucleotides agree with TRBD2. The TCR comes from an adult woman who had mild COVID-19 (a few samples of this study predate the infection). Cell type and time point are not known. The sequenced sample was PBMCs or a T cell subset sorted from them (not recorded which). The chain's CDR3 is CASSQGDGLAVPYNEQFF. The CDR3, as DNA: TGTGCCAGCAGCCAAGGGGACGGACTAGCGGTCCCTTACAATGAGCAGTTCTTC.